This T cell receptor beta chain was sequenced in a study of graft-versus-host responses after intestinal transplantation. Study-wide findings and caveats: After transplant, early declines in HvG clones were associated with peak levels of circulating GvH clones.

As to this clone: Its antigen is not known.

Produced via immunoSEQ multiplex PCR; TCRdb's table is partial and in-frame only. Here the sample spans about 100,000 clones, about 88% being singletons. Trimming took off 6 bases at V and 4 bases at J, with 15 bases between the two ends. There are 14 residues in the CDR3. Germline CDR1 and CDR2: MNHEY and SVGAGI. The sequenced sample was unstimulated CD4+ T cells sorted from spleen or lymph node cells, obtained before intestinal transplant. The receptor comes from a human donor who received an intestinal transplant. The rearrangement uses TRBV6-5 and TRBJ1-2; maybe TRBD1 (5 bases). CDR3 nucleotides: TGTGCCAGCAGCGGGACGTCGGCGCCCTATGGCTACACCTTC. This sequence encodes CASSGTSAPYGYTF.